This T cell receptor beta chain was captured by sequencing in a study of cytomegalovirus exposure and HLA in healthy donors. General study findings and limits: A missense DCLRE1C variant was associated with V- and J-gene trimming of TCR beta chains in a later analysis, and an independent cohort replicated the association. Overall, about 160 TCR beta chains were annotated as cytomegalovirus-associated. Among donors in an Asian-associated ancestry cluster, a later analysis reportedly found fewer N-insertions than the roughly 700-donor mean.

Worth noting for this clone: Antigen unknown.

In the PCR, 60 Vbeta and 13 Jbeta primers were used. Method: immunoSEQ multiplex PCR; TCRdb's copy keeps in-frame clones and lacks some. The sample carries some 170,000 clones, 60% to 80% recorded once. The sequenced material came from PBMCs. The origin of this receptor is a middle-aged man in good health and CMV-seropositive.

CDR3 nucleotide sequence: TGTGCCAGCAGCCTTAGGGGGGGCGGCACTGAAGCTTTCTTT. This codes for CASSLRGGGTEAFF. J is TRBJ1-1 and V is TRBV14; D perhaps matches TRBD1 (6 bases). Between the trimmed V and J ends, which lost 4 bases and 4 bases, there was a span of 13 bases. Germline CDR1 SGHDN, CDR2 FVKESK. The CDR3 contains 14 residues.